Listed here are 25 T cell receptor beta chains from one sample, sequenced in a study of T-cell memory formation after mild COVID-19. TCRdb used MiXCR to reprocess the 5' RACE reads, holding one entry per CDR3 protein. The sample consists of approximately 98,000 distinct CDR3 sequences, roughly 19% of them appearing once. The source material was PBMCs or a T cell subset sorted from them (not recorded which). Every receptor here comes from a man aged 18-30 years who had mild COVID-19 (a few samples of this study predate the infection). Cell type and time point are not known.

This chain uses TRBV19 with TRBJ1-1, with 7 positions matching TRBD1. The CDR3 is made up of 17 amino acids. J lost 0 bases, V lost 8 bases, and 15 bases had no gene match. CDR1 and CDR2 (germline): LNHDA, SQIVND (reference sequence). CDR3 nucleotide sequence: TGTGCCAGTCGTGAACCGAGGGACAGACCCATGAACACTGAAGCTTTCTTT. Translated, it gives CASREPRDRPMNTEAFF.

This clonotype was found a few times. The rearrangement links TRBV5-1 to TRBJ2-3; D is undetermined. From germline, CDR1 is SGHRS and CDR2 YFSETQ. This CDR3 spans 12 amino acids. The V end was cut by 5 bases, the J end by 6 bases, with 10 bases between. The CDR3, as DNA: TGCGCCAGCAGTGAGTGGGCCGATACGCAGTATTTT. Translation: CASSEWADTQYF. Using reference TRBV5-1 and TRBJ2-3 for the parts outside the CDR3, the full variable domain is KAGVTQTPRYLIKTRGQQVTLSCSPISGHRSVSWYQQTPGQGLQFLFEYFSETQRNKGNFPGRFSGRQFSNSRSEMNVSTLELGDSALYLCASSEWADTQYFGPGTRLTVL.

The rearrangement uses TRBV11-2 and TRBJ2-2, with D possibly being TRBD2 (6 bases). Trimming removed 6 bases from V and 5 bases from J, with 19 bases in between. Germline V gene sequence: CDR1 SGHAT, CDR2 FQNNGV. There are 16 residues in the CDR3. CDR3 amino acids: CASRAASHRGTGELFF. In DNA, the CDR3 is TGTGCCAGCAGAGCCGCGTCCCACCGGGGGACCGGGGAGCTGTTTTTT.

V is TRBV7-9 and J is TRBJ1-1; D gene unclear. Germline V gene lookup returns CDR1 SEHNR and CDR2 FQNEAQ (reference sequence). Trimming shortened V by 4 bases and J by 1 base, and 7 bases separated the two germline ends. The CDR3 has 13 residues. CDR3: CASSSNRNTEAFF. CDR3 nucleotide sequence: TGTGCCAGCAGCTCAAATAGGAACACTGAAGCTTTCTTT.

This clonotype was seen more than once but under ten times. The rearrangement joins TRBV20-1 to TRBJ1-3; D is unclear. The germline CDR1 and CDR2 sequences are DFQATT and SNEGSKA (reference sequence). The germline V and J ends were trimmed by 7 bases and 0 bases, with 10 bases remaining between them. The CDR3 is made up of 13 amino acids. The CDR3 protein is CSVTRPSGNTIYF. The CDR3 nucleotides read TGCAGTGTGACCCGGCCCTCTGGAAACACCATATATTTT.

CDR3 loop: CASSLGPENQPQHF. The CDR3, as DNA: TGTGCCAGCAGCTTGGGGCCAGAGAATCAGCCCCAGCATTTT. J is TRBJ1-5 and V is TRBV5-5; D unresolved. CDR1 is SGHKS, CDR2 YYEKEE, per germline (reference sequence). V was trimmed by 0 bases and J by 4 bases, leaving 8 bases between them. This CDR3 has 14 residues.

This clonotype came up a few times. The rearrangement uses TRBV11-2 and TRBJ2-2; D is unclear. V dropped 6 bases and J dropped 6 bases, with 11 bases sitting between them. This CDR3 is 13 amino acids long. CDR1 SGHAT and CDR2 FQNNGV come from the germline V gene. In DNA, the CDR3 is TGTGCCAGCAGTCTGCGAGTTTCCGGGGAGCTGTTTTTT. Amino acid sequence: CASSLRVSGELFF.

This clonotype turned up a few times. The genes are TRBV6-5 and TRBJ2-1; 10 nucleotides line up with TRBD2. Germline V gene sequence: CDR1 MNHEY, CDR2 SVGAGI. This CDR3 is built from 15 residues. The V gene end was trimmed by 2 bases and the J gene end by 7 bases; junction bases not matched to a gene: 5. CDR3 protein: CASSYGLAGVNEQFF. The CDR3 DNA sequence: TGTGCCAGCAGTTACGGTCTAGCGGGGGTGAATGAGCAGTTCTTC.

This rearrangement joins TRBV10-3 to TRBJ2-1; 12 nucleotides line up with TRBD2. Unmatched junction bases numbered 9, after V lost 6 bases and J lost 3 bases. The CDR3 extends over 17 amino acids. Germline V gene lookup returns CDR1 ENHRY and CDR2 SYGVKD. The CDR3 protein is CAIRQGASGGVYNEQFF. The DNA of the CDR3 is TGTGCCATCAGGCAAGGGGCTAGCGGGGGGGTCTACAATGAGCAGTTCTTC.

This clonotype was picked up a small number of times. The chain links TRBV7-2 to TRBJ2-7; 9 bases fit TRBD1. CDR1 is SGHTA and CDR2 is FQGNSA in the germline V gene. The CDR3 is 15 amino acids. The junction had 7 bases not matched to a gene; V was cut back by 4 bases and J by 3 bases. CDR3 nucleotides: TGTGCCAGCAGCTGGACAGGGGCGGGTATCTACGAGCAGTACTTC. Protein product: CASSWTGAGIYEQYF.

This clonotype showed up just a few times. The chain couples TRBV5-1 to TRBJ2-3; perhaps TRBD1 as D (5 bases). CDR1 and CDR2 (germline): SGHRS, YFSETQ. V dropped 2 bases and J dropped 5 bases, with 12 bases sitting between them. CDR3 length: 14 amino acids. The CDR3 here is CASSFRKGEDTQYF. In DNA form, the CDR3 reads TGCGCCAGCAGCTTCCGAAAAGGGGAAGATACGCAGTATTTT.

This clonotype was recorded a few times. The chain employs TRBV12-3 or TRBV12-4 and TRBJ1-1; D perhaps matches TRBD1 (5 bases). The CDR3 covers 15 residues. V was clipped by 6 bases and J by 4 bases, with 18 bases between them. CDR3 DNA: TGTGCCAGCAGCGACTTGGAATGGGGGATCACTGAAGCTTTCTTT. Its translation: CASSDLEWGITEAFF.

This clonotype was observed a few times. V and J are TRBV5-1 and TRBJ2-5, with D tentatively TRBD2 (5 bases). CDR1 is SGHRS, CDR2 YFSETQ, per germline. Trimming removed 1 base from V and 5 bases from J, with 12 bases in between. The CDR3 has 14 amino acids. CDR3 sequence: CASSLIGDGETQYF. The CDR3 DNA is TGCGCCAGCAGCTTGATCGGGGATGGGGAGACCCAGTACTTC. Drawing the rest from reference TRBV5-1 and TRBJ2-5, the complete variable domain is KAGVTQTPRYLIKTRGQQVTLSCSPISGHRSVSWYQQTPGQGLQFLFEYFSETQRNKGNFPGRFSGRQFSNSRSEMNVSTLELGDSALYLCASSLIGDGETQYFGPGTRLLVL.

The chain has TRBV7-9 and TRBJ2-1, with D uncertain. CDR1 is SEHNR and CDR2 is FQNEAQ in the germline V gene (reference sequence). Between the trimmed V and J ends, which lost 1 base and 2 bases, there was a span of 15 bases. The CDR3 spans 17 residues. The CDR3 spells CASSLERRQLTYNEQFF. CDR3 in DNA: TGTGCCAGCAGCTTAGAGCGACGACAACTTACCTACAATGAGCAGTTCTTC.

CDR3 coding DNA: TGTGCCAGCAGTTACTCGAACTCCTTTGGAGAGCAGTTCTTC. Translation gives CASSYSNSFGEQFF. V is TRBV6-6 and J is TRBJ2-1; no definite D call. This CDR3 is 14 amino acids long. Trimming stripped 0 bases from V and 10 bases from J, with 13 bases between. Germline CDR1 MNHNY, CDR2 SVGAGI (reference sequence).

The rearrangement joins TRBV13 to TRBJ1-1, with 9 bases fitting TRBD1. Germline trimming cut 5 bases from V and 2 bases from J; bases unmatched to any gene: 12. The CDR3 totals 17 residues. Germline CDR1 PRHDT, CDR2 FYEKMQ (reference sequence). CDR3: CASSPMGRGQGNTEAFF. The CDR3 nucleotides read TGTGCCAGCAGCCCTATGGGCCGGGGACAGGGCAACACTGAAGCTTTCTTT.

The chain joins TRBV12-3 or TRBV12-4 to TRBJ2-1, with 7 positions matching TRBD1. The trim removed 7 bases at V and 4 bases at J, leaving 10 bases unmatched. This CDR3 has 15 residues. For the CDR3, the DNA is TGTGCCAGCAAAATGCCCGGGACAGAATACAATGAGCAGTTCTTC. The encoded protein is CASKMPGTEYNEQFF.

This clonotype was counted a few times. The rearrangement joins TRBV4-3 to TRBJ2-5, with D maybe TRBD2 (5 bases). V was clipped by 0 bases and J by 2 bases, with 13 bases between them. Per the germline V gene, CDR1 is LGHNA and CDR2 is YSLEER. The CDR3 has 16 residues. CDR3: CASSQDREGGQETQYF. CDR3 nucleotide sequence: TGCGCCAGCAGCCAAGATCGAGAGGGCGGACAAGAGACCCAGTACTTC.

This clonotype was seen only a few times. The chain couples TRBV2 to TRBJ2-1; D possibly matches TRBD1 or TRBD2 (5 bases each). Per the germline V gene, CDR1 is SNHLY and CDR2 is FYNNEI. This CDR3 contains 16 residues. V lost 4 bases, J lost 7 bases, and 20 bases lay in between. The CDR3 DNA reads TGTGCCAGCAGTGGGGGAGACGGGACCCTCGGGAATGAGCAGTTCTTC. Its translation: CASSGGDGTLGNEQFF.

The V call is TRBV4-3, the J call TRBJ2-2; tentatively, D is TRBD2 (5 bases). Germline V gene data show CDR1 as LGHNA and CDR2 as YSLEER. CDR3 length: 12 residues. V was cut by 6 bases and J by 7 bases, with 9 bases left in between. CDR3 coding DNA: TGCGCCAGCAGTCATCGGGGCGGGGAGCTGTTTTTT. It codes for CASSHRGGELFF.

The chain is built from TRBV30 and TRBJ1-1; D ambiguous. Germline values: CDR1 GTSNPN, CDR2 SVGIG (reference sequence). V was shortened by 0 bases and J by 4 bases, with 12 bases between the two germline ends. This CDR3 spans 14 amino acids. The CDR3 coding sequence is TGTGCCTGGAGTGTTGGCAGTCGTATCACTGAAGCTTTCTTT. It translates to CAWSVGSRITEAFF.

This clonotype appeared many times. The chain has TRBV7-3 and TRBJ2-1, with 13 bases identical to TRBD2. V lost 5 bases and J lost 11; bases outside the gene matches: 3. The germline gives CDR1 SGHTA, CDR2 FQGTGA. The CDR3 totals 13 residues. CDR3 in amino acids: CASSQGLAGKQFF. The CDR3 DNA reads as TGTGCCAGCAGCCAGGGACTAGCGGGGAAGCAGTTCTTC.

The sample holds a few counts of this clonotype. V usage is TRBV5-1 and J usage is TRBJ2-3; perhaps D is TRBD1 or TRBD2 (6 bases each). This CDR3 is built from 17 residues. V dropped 3 bases and J dropped 0 bases, with 17 bases sitting between them. Germline assignment: CDR1 SGHRS and CDR2 YFSETQ. The chain's CDR3 is CASSSRPGASSTDTQYF. The CDR3 DNA follows: TGCGCCAGCAGCTCCCGCCCGGGGGCGAGTAGCACAGATACGCAGTATTTT.

This clonotype was counted only a few times. The gene calls are TRBV5-1 and TRBJ1-1, with 7 bases lining up with TRBD1. The V gene end was trimmed by 4 bases and the J gene end by 5 bases; junction bases not matched to a gene: 11. The V gene's germline CDR1 is SGHRS and CDR2 YFSETQ. The CDR3 loop spans 15 amino acids. The CDR3 DNA reads TGCGCCAGCAGCGGAGGGACAGTCAAACGTACTGAAGCTTTCTTT. This translates into CASSGGTVKRTEAFF.

This clonotype was counted only a few times. This rearrangement joins TRBV7-2 to TRBJ2-7, with TRBD2 identical over 9 bases. The CDR3 contains 13 residues. The V gene's germline CDR1 is SGHTA and CDR2 FQGNSA. V trimming: 4 bases; J trimming: 6 bases; junction bases outside the gene matches: 4. The CDR3 region has the DNA TGTGCCAGCAGCTGGACTAGCGTAGGCGAGCAGTACTTC. Amino acids: CASSWTSVGEQYF.